This record looks at one T cell receptor beta chain sequence and its context. As yet, its antigen is unknown. This sample includes further DNA sequences coding for the same CDR3. Clones were sequenced by immunoSEQ multiplex PCR, and TCRdb holds only the in-frame ones, with some missing. Of 15,000 to 20,000 clones listed, approximately 88% are singletons. The germline V and J ends were trimmed by 2 bases and 5 bases, with 3 bases remaining between them. In germline, CDR1 is LNHDA, CDR2 SQIVND (reference sequence). The CDR3 totals 11 residues. The entry originates in a study of EBV T-cell therapy then PD-1 blockade in nasopharyngeal carcinoma. This sample's treatment: AdE1-LMPpoly-expanded autologous EBV-specific T-cell therapy followed by anti-PD-1 nivolumab.

The source was CD8+ T cells from blood, collected at day 0 from a patient whose treatment included autologous EBV-specific T cells and nivolumab. The chain carries TRBV19 and TRBJ2-5; D not certain. The sequence derives from a man aged 35 to 55 with nasopharyngeal carcinoma. CDR3 DNA sequence: TGTGCCAGTAGTATACAGGAGACCCAGTACTTC. This translates into CASSIQETQYF.